This T cell receptor (beta chain) was sequenced in a study of read filtering for tumor transcriptome and immune sequencing. About the research overall: Revised staging placed eight or nine patients in R-ISS I, roughly 17 in II, 6 or 7 in III. Transcriptome libraries were built from DNase-treated RNA. General study findings and limits: This fraction held mixed bone marrow immune cells after CD138-negative sorting. Even smaller IR-seq throughput identified most shared clonotypes.

This clonotype was counted at least ten times. Its antigen is not known. From about 0.4 ug of RNA, a library with molecular barcoded alpha/delta and beta/gamma adaptors was made. Each CDR3 protein gets one entry after TCRdb re-called the reads with MiXCR. The repertoire holds 45,000 to 55,000 distinct CDR3 sequences, with less than 15% as singletons. This CDR3 region has 13 residues. V was pared by 6 bases and J by 4 bases, with 10 bases between. Germline assignment: CDR1 LNHDA and CDR2 SQIVND (reference sequence). This receptor was obtained from a donor at least 40 years old with multiple myeloma. V is TRBV19 and J is TRBJ1-5; D remains unclear. Sequenced: a population of CD138-negative cells sorted from bone marrow. In DNA form, the CDR3 reads TGTGCCAGTAGCAAAGACCGGAATCAGCCCCAGCATTTT. This translates into CASSKDRNQPQHF.